These 4 T cell receptor beta chains share one sample of origin, sequenced in a study of T cell repertoires in cytomegalovirus infection. Their cognate antigens are unknown. MiXCR, run by TCRdb on the reads, gives a single entry per CDR3 protein. The table has about a million distinct CDR3 sequences, 31% seen once; the top ten hold roughly an eighth. The sequencing here drew on cultured CD8+ T cells from PBMCs, taken from culture after CMV antigen stimulation. Receptor source: a human donor in good health (CMV status not recorded). Some clones in this sample may be carry-over from other donors' samples.

Ten or more counts support this clonotype. The rearrangement uses TRBV28 and TRBJ2-1; D remains unclear. CDR1 is MDHEN and CDR2 is SYDVKM in the germline V gene. The CDR3 is 11 amino acids. Trimming stripped 8 bases from V and 10 bases from J, with 12 bases between. The CDR3 loop is CASQDTFEQFF. CDR3 coding DNA: TGTGCCAGCCAGGATACCTTCGAGCAGTTCTTC.

Comment on this clonotype: The junction differs from germline at one of its ends, possibly a read error. V is TRBV4-1 and J is TRBJ1-3, with a tentative D call TRBD1 (6 bases). The CDR3 spans 17 residues. CDR1 and CDR2 (germline): MGHRA, YSYEKL. The CDR3 protein is CASSGGPGDFSGNIIYF. As DNA, the CDR3 is TGCGCCAGCAGCGGGGGGCCAGGGGACTTCTCTGGAAACATCATATATTTT.

This clonotype was seen a handful of times. CDR3 bases: TGTGCCAGCAGACCTCCCGACAGACCCCAGAACGGCTACACCTTC. This gives the protein CASRPPDRPQNGYTF. V gene TRBV6-2 or TRBV6-3 combines with J gene TRBJ1-2; TRBD1 is a possible D gene (5 bases). The germline gives CDR1 MNHEY, CDR2 SVGEGT. This CDR3 spans 15 amino acids. V was pared by 6 bases and J by 8 bases, with 22 bases between.

In its sample, this clonotype was seen a few times. The V and J genes are TRBV12-3 or TRBV12-4 and TRBJ2-2; D may be TRBD1 (8 bases). The CDR3 has 17 amino acids. Trimming took 6 bases from V and 3 from J, leaving 20 bases between them. CDR3 bases: TGTGCCAGCAGAGGACAGGGAGGGGTCGGGGACACCGGGGAGCTGTTTTTT. Translating it yields CASRGQGGVGDTGELFF.